The next 17 T cell receptor beta chains were all read from a single sample in a study of cytomegalovirus exposure and HLA in healthy donors (dated by TCRdb to 2016 to 2017). Preparation of the library involved the immunoSEQ multiplex PCR assay. For the multiplex PCR, a mixture combining 60 forward primers for TCR Vbeta segments and 13 reverse primers for TCR Jbeta segments was used. TCRdb took over this immuneACCESS table, retaining in-frame rearrangements with V and J assigned. Such tables are incomplete; in checked studies, under half of the missing clones stem from an unresolved V gene, and the remainder is unexplained. Here the sample has about 160,000 clones; around 77% occur a single time. The ten top clones hold over 1.1% of the sample. Sequenced sample: PBMCs. These receptors all come from a man in his 60s in good health and CMV-seronegative.

This clone showed up just a few times. A junction end diverges from the germline sequence, so it may reflect a read error. V gene TRBV7-9 combines with J gene TRBJ1-1; the match to TRBD1 covers 8 bases. Per the germline V gene, CDR1 is SEHNR and CDR2 is FQNEAQ (reference sequence). The CDR3 is 15 residues long. The CDR3 DNA is TGTTCCAGCAGCTCCGGGACAGGACTTCACACTGAAGCTTTCTTT. Translated: CSSSSGTGLHTEAFF.

This clone was picked up one time. The chain carries TRBV6-6 and TRBJ1-4; 7 bases line up with TRBD1. Trimming at V came to 6 bases and at J to 4 bases, leaving 8 bases not matched to a gene. There are 15 residues in the CDR3. CDR1 MNHNY and CDR2 SVGAGI come from the germline V gene (reference sequence). Written as DNA, the CDR3 is TGTGCCAGCAGACGACACAGGGGTGTTAATGAAAAACTGTTTTTT. Translated: CASRRHRGVNEKLFF.

The chain joins TRBV19 to TRBJ1-4; TRBD1 matches at 8 bases. This CDR3 has 13 amino acids. Germline assignment: CDR1 LNHDA and CDR2 SQIVND (reference sequence). The V gene end was trimmed by 7 bases and the J gene end by 3 bases; junction bases not matched to a gene: 1. CDR3 in DNA: TGTGCCAGTATGGACAGGGCTAATGAAAAACTGTTTTTT. Translated: CASMDRANEKLFF.

This chain links TRBV14 with TRBJ2-7, with 9 positions matching TRBD2. Looked up from germline, CDR1 is SGHDN and CDR2 is FVKESK. The V segment lost 5 bases and the J segment 7 bases; nucleotides outside the gene matches: 9. This CDR3 spans 14 amino acids. In nucleotides, the CDR3 is TGTGCCAGCAGCTCATTAGCGGGAGTGGGTGAGCAGTACTTC. It translates to CASSSLAGVGEQYF.

The V and J genes are TRBV7-8 and TRBJ2-5, with D possibly being TRBD1 (6 bases). The DNA end favors TRBJ2-7, so the J call may be wrong. This CDR3 contains 14 residues. Germline loops: CDR1 SGHVS, CDR2 FQNEAQ. The CDR3 bases are TGTGCCAGCAGCTTAGTTGCAGGGGCCTACGAGCAGTACTTC. This translates into CASSLVAGAYEQYF.

The rearrangement joins TRBV27 to TRBJ2-5; maybe TRBD1 (6 bases). There are 14 residues in the CDR3. V gave up 3 bases and J gave up 5 bases, with 13 bases separating them. Germline V gene sequence: CDR1 MNHEY, CDR2 SMNVEV (reference sequence). As DNA, the CDR3 is TGTGCCAGCAGTTTGGGGGCGCGGAGGGAGACCCAGTACTTC. This sequence encodes CASSLGARRETQYF.

This clone was observed a few times. The chain links TRBV6-1 to TRBJ2-7; no reliable D call. CDR3 length: 13 amino acids. Deletions cut 4 bases from V and 1 base from J, with 8 bases between. CDR1 MNHNS and CDR2 SASEGT come from the germline V gene. The CDR3 protein is CASSVQESYEQYF. The CDR3, as DNA: TGTGCCAGCAGTGTCCAGGAATCCTACGAGCAGTACTTC.

The V and J genes are TRBV7-2 and TRBJ2-5, with TRBD1 matching 8 bases. The V gene's germline CDR1 is SGHTA and CDR2 FQGNSA. The ends lost 2 bases at V and 4 bases at J; junction bases unmatched: 3. This CDR3 has 14 amino acids. The CDR3 region is CASSLWTGLETQYF. The CDR3 nucleotides read TGTGCCAGCAGCTTATGGACAGGGCTAGAGACCCAGTACTTC.

This chain connects TRBV11-2 to TRBJ2-7, with 9 bases lining up with TRBD2. Germline V lookup: CDR1 SGHAT, CDR2 FQNNGV. After removal of 6 bases from V and 5 bases from J, the junction contained 11 bases not matched to a gene. The CDR3 is made up of 15 amino acids. The CDR3: CASSSLRGGLDEQYF. The CDR3 bases are TGTGCCAGCAGTTCACTGCGGGGGGGCCTCGACGAGCAGTACTTC.

The chain joins TRBV19 to TRBJ2-1, with D possibly TRBD2 on 5 matching bases. Germline V gene sequence: CDR1 LNHDA, CDR2 SQIVND (reference sequence). The V and J ends lost 3 bases and 10 bases respectively, with 19 bases between them. The CDR3 spans 15 residues. The CDR3 loop reads CASSIIFEIAGEQFF. CDR3 bases: TGTGCCAGTAGTATTATATTCGAAATTGCGGGCGAGCAGTTCTTC.

The chain has TRBV10-3 and TRBJ2-7; the match to TRBD1 covers 9 bases. The germline gives CDR1 ENHRY, CDR2 SYGVKD. Losses at the gene ends were 9 bases for V and 2 bases for J; bases not matched to a gene: 11. The CDR3 totals 15 residues. The CDR3 DNA is TGTGCCATGACTCCCTCTAGGGACAGGGCCTACGAGCAGTACTTC. Its protein is CAMTPSRDRAYEQYF.

This clone occurred a few times. The J gene is TRBJ2-5, the V gene TRBV27, with D perhaps TRBD1 (5 bases). The CDR3 totals 15 residues. Germline-derived CDR1 and CDR2 are MNHEY and SMNVEV (reference sequence). V was shortened by 3 bases and J by 4 bases, with 15 bases between the two germline ends. The DNA of the CDR3 is TGTGCCAGCAGTTTCCAGGGTGGATTAGGAGAGACCCAGTACTTC. Its translation is CASSFQGGLGETQYF.

This chain joins TRBV7-9 and TRBJ1-4; TRBD1 aligns across 12 bases. V was clipped by 6 bases and J by 7 bases; unmatched bases: 3. Germline CDR1 and CDR2: SEHNR and FQNEAQ (reference sequence). CDR3 length: 14 amino acids. The CDR3 sequence is CASRTGQGAEKLFF. The CDR3 DNA reads as TGTGCCAGCAGGACGGGACAGGGGGCTGAAAAACTGTTTTTT.

The chain carries TRBV28 and TRBJ2-3; TRBD2 might be the D (5 bases). V shed 6 bases and J shed 1 base, with 14 bases lying between them. Germline V CDR1 and CDR2: MDHEN, SYDVKM. The CDR3 sequence is 15 residues long. The CDR3 reads CASRKGGPGTDTQYF. The CDR3 bases are TGTGCCAGCAGAAAAGGAGGCCCGGGCACAGATACGCAGTATTTT.

The chain has TRBV29-1 and TRBJ2-7, with a tentative D call TRBD1 (6 bases). CDR1 is SQVTM, CDR2 ANQGSEA, per germline. With 2 bases removed from V and 2 bases from J, the gap between germline ends came to 13 bases. CDR3 length: 14 residues. As DNA, the CDR3 is TGCAGCGTTGAATACAGGGAAAGTCCCTACGAGCAGTACTTC. Encoded protein: CSVEYRESPYEQYF.

The V and J genes are TRBV10-3 and TRBJ2-3; 13 nucleotides agree with TRBD2. Trimming cost V 7 bases and J 3 bases; bases outside gene matches: 7. Germline CDR1 reads ENHRY; CDR2 reads SYGVKD. This CDR3 is 16 amino acids long. In DNA form, the CDR3 reads TGTGCCATCACGGGTGGGACTAGCGGGGTTACAGATACGCAGTATTTT. Encoded protein: CAITGGTSGVTDTQYF.

The V and J genes are TRBV28 and TRBJ1-5; D is perhaps TRBD1 (6 bases). V was cut by 3 bases and J by 5 bases, with 14 bases left in between. Germline V gene lookup returns CDR1 MDHEN and CDR2 SYDVKM. This CDR3 has 15 amino acids. CDR3 DNA: TGTGCCAGCAGTTTCCCCGGGACACCATATCAGCCCCAGCATTTT. Translating it yields CASSFPGTPYQPQHF.